The present TCR beta chain was sequenced within a study of T cell repertoires in cytomegalovirus infection. Turning to the study itself: Public TCR beta signatures marked donors with CMV infection and the matching HLA. Study-wide points: Cumulated frequencies of public TCR beta families served to identify carriers of CMV plus the relevant HLA.

Remarks on this clonotype: The antigen remains undetermined.

The CDR3 extends over 13 amino acids. Between the trimmed V and J ends, which lost 3 bases and 4 bases, there was a span of 10 bases. Germline-derived CDR1 and CDR2 are DFQATT and SNEGSKA (reference sequence). MiXCR, applied by TCRdb to the reads, yields one record per CDR3 protein. The top ten hold roughly a tenth of the sample, which has approximately 490,000 distinct CDR3 sequences, approximately 11% seen once. The J gene is TRBJ1-5, the V gene TRBV20-1; D uncertain. The TCR sequence derives from a human donor in good health (CMV status not recorded). Some clones in this sample may be carry-over from other donors' samples. Sequencing was carried out using PBMCs. The CDR3 region has the DNA TGCAGTGCTAGTCGAAGGGAGAATCAGCCCCAGCATTTT. It is translated as CSASRRENQPQHF.